These T cell receptor beta chains were read from a single sample in a study of T cells in Graves' hyperthyroidism and ophthalmopathy. TCRdb redid the calling of the multiplex PCR reads with MiXCR, one entry per CDR3 protein. The repertoire holds about 290,000 distinct CDR3 sequences, with over 15% as singletons. The sequenced sample consisted of blood. The receptor source for this set is a woman aged 55 to 70 with Graves' ophthalmopathy. Both conserved end residues are part of each CDR3. A D gene is named only where the DNA matches it firmly. Not all rows give a size; the values are once, few, many and, for expanded clones, a class.

j_call	clone_size	d_call	v_call	cdr3_nt	cdr3_aa
TRBJ2-3	many	-	TRBV20-1	TGCAGTGCTAAGGGTGGGAGCACAGATACGCAGTATTTT	CSAKGGSTDTQYF
TRBJ2-7	many	-	TRBV30	TGTGCCTGGAGCGCCGGAGAGGGAAGGGCCTACGAGCAGTACTTC	CAWSAGEGRAYEQYF
TRBJ2-3	-	TRBD1	TRBV29-1	TGCAGCGCAATACCTACCGGGACAGGGAAAGATACGCAGTATTTT	CSAIPTGTGKDTQYF
TRBJ2-2	few	-	TRBV5-6	TGTGCCAGCAGCTTGGGATGGACCACCGGGGAGCTGTTTTTT	CASSLGWTTGELFF
TRBJ2-3	many	TRBD2	TRBV12-3/TRBV12-4	TGTGCCAGCAGTTTCGGGGGACTAGCGGTACTCACAGATACGCAGTATTTT	CASSFGGLAVLTDTQYF
TRBJ1-2	-	-	TRBV6-9	TGTGCCAGCAGTTACCCGGACAGAACTTCATCTTTTCTATTTAACTATGGCTACACCTTC	CASSYPDRTSSFLFNYGYTF
TRBJ2-3	-	TRBD1	TRBV10-3	TGTGCCATCAGGACCGGGACAGGGGGGGGCACAGATACGCAGTATTTT	CAIRTGTGGGTDTQYF
TRBJ2-7	-	TRBD2	TRBV2	TGTGCCAGCAGTTGGACTAGCGGGAGGGCAGGTTTGGGGTACGAGCAGTACTTC	CASSWTSGRAGLGYEQYF
TRBJ2-1	many	TRBD1	TRBV27	TGTGCCAGCAGTTTACTTACAGGGGGCAGCGACAATGAGCAGTTCTTC	CASSLLTGGSDNEQFF
TRBJ1-6	many	-	TRBV2	TGTGCCAGCAGTGAGTTAACAGGAGGGAATTCACCCCTCCACTTT	CASSELTGGNSPLHF
TRBJ2-1	few	-	TRBV4-3	TGCGCCAGCAGCCACCCTGGGGGAGGGGGCAATGAGCAGTTCTTC	CASSHPGGGGNEQFF
TRBJ1-2	few	-	TRBV27	TGTGCCAGCAGAGCCGGGGACGGATATGGCTACACCTTC	CASRAGDGYGYTF
TRBJ2-7	many	-	TRBV29-1	TGCAGCGCCTCACAGGGTCAGGGAGGCGGGTACGAGCAGTACTTC	CSASQGQGGGYEQYF
TRBJ1-1	many	-	TRBV29-1	TGCAGCGTTGAGACAGTTCCTGAAGCTTTCTTT	CSVETVPEAFF
TRBJ2-7	many	TRBD2	TRBV7-9	TGTGCCAGCAGCTTAGGGGGACTAGCGGGAAAAGTTCGTTCCTACGAGCAGTACTTC	CASSLGGLAGKVRSYEQYF
TRBJ2-3	many	-	TRBV24-1	TGTGCCACCAGTGATTTGAAACAGGCTGGTACAGATACGCAGTATTTT	CATSDLKQAGTDTQYF
TRBJ2-1	many	TRBD1	TRBV20-1	TGCAGTGCTTCGAGTGCCTCGGACAGGGGGCTCCACAATGAGCAGTTCTTC	CSASSASDRGLHNEQFF
TRBJ2-5	few	TRBD1	TRBV7-2	TGTGCCAGCAGCTCTGCGACAGGGGGCTCTGGGGAGACCCAGTACTTC	CASSSATGGSGETQYF
TRBJ2-7	many	-	TRBV6-1	TGTGCCAGCAGTCGGAGCTCCGGGTCCTACGAGCAGTACTTC	CASSRSSGSYEQYF
TRBJ2-7	-	-	TRBV6-1	TGTGCCAGCAGAGTGAGCTCCTACGAGCAGTACTTC	CASRVSSYEQYF
TRBJ2-3	-	-	TRBV6-2/TRBV6-3	TGTGCCAGCAGTTTCCGGGAGGATACGCAGTATTTT	CASSFREDTQYF
TRBJ1-1	-	-	TRBV5-5	TGTGCCAGCAGCCTACCGGTCGGCGCTGAAGCTTTCTTT	CASSLPVGAEAFF
TRBJ2-3	few	-	TRBV12-3/TRBV12-4	TGTGCCACCCAATTGGGGCTAAGCACAGATACGCAGTATTTT	CATQLGLSTDTQYF
TRBJ2-7	many	-	TRBV7-8	TGTGCCAGCAGCTCCCGGGCCCGTGGGGACGAGCAGTACTTC	CASSSRARGDEQYF
TRBJ2-2	-	-	TRBV5-1	TGCGCCAGCAGCAAATACCAGGGTCCCGGGGAGCTGTTTTTT	CASSKYQGPGELFF
TRBJ1-2	-	-	TRBV7-2	TGTGCCAGCAGCCCGGGGGAAAACTATGGCTACACCTTC	CASSPGENYGYTF
TRBJ2-3	many	-	TRBV11-2	TGTGCCAGCAGCTTAGAGGCAGGGGAAAGGGATACGCAGTATTTT	CASSLEAGERDTQYF
TRBJ2-7	-	-	TRBV5-4	TGTGCCAGCAGCTTGTGGGCGAGGCAGGCGGGATACGAGCAGTACTTC	CASSLWARQAGYEQYF
TRBJ1-5	-	-	TRBV5-5	TGTGCCAGCAGCAGCCGGCGGGACAATCAGCCCCAGCATTTT	CASSSRRDNQPQHF
TRBJ1-1	many	-	TRBV3-1	TGTGCCAGCAGCCAAGATCGCCGGAGTAACACTGAAGCTTTCTTT	CASSQDRRSNTEAFF
TRBJ1-2	-	TRBD1	TRBV4-2	TGTGCCAGCAGCCAACCCGGGACAGAAAACTATGGCTACACCTTC	CASSQPGTENYGYTF
TRBJ2-3	many	-	TRBV7-9	TGTGCCAGCAGCTTAGGTTCCCCGAGCACAGATACGCAGTATTTT	CASSLGSPSTDTQYF